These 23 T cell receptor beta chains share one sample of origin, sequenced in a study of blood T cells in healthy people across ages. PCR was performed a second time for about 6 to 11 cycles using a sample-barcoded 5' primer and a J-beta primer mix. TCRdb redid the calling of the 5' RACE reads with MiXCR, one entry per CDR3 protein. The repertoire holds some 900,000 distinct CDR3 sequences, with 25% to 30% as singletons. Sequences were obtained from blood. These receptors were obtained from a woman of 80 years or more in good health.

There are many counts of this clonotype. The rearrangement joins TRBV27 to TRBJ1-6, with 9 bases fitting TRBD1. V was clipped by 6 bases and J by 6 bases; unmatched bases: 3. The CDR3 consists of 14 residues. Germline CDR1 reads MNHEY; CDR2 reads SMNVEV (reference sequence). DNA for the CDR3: TGTGCCAGCAGCCGGGACAGGGCTAATTCACCCCTCCACTTT. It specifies CASSRDRANSPLHF.

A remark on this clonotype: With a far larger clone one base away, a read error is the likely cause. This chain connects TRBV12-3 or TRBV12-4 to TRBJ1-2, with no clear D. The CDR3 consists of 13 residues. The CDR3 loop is CVSSPGGNYGYTF. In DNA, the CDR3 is TGTGTCAGCAGTCCCGGAGGCAACTATGGCTACACCTTC.

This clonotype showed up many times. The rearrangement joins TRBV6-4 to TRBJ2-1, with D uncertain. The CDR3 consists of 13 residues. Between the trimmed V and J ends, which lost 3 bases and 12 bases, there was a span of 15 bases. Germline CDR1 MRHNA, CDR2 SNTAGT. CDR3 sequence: CASSDGVRGPQFF. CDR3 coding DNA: TGTGCCAGCAGTGATGGTGTTAGAGGACCGCAGTTCTTC.

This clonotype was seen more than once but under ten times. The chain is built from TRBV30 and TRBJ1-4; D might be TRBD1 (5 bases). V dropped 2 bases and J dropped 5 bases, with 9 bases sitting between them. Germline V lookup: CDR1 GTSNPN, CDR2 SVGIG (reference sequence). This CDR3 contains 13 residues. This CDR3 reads CAWSWGSNEKLFF. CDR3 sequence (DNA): TGTGCCTGGAGTTGGGGCTCGAATGAAAAACTGTTTTTT.

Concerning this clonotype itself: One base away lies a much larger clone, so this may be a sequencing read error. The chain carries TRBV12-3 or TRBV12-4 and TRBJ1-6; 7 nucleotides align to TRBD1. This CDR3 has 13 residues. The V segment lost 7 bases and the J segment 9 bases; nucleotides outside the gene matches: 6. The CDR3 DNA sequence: TGTGCCAGCACAGACAGGGACTGTTCACCCCTCCACTTT. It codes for CASTDRDCSPLHF.

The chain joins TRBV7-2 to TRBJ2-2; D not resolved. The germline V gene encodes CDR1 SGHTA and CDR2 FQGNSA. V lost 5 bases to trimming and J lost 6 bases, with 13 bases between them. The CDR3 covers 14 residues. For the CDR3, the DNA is TGTGCCAGCAGCCCCCCCCACATGTCCGGGGAGCTGTTTTTT. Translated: CASSPPHMSGELFF.

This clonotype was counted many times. The DNA of the CDR3 is TGTGCCAGCAGTTGGGACAGGGCTTTCACAGATACGCAGTATTTT. Translation gives CASSWDRAFTDTQYF. The V and J genes are TRBV6-2 or TRBV6-3 and TRBJ2-3, with 9 bases fitting TRBD1. After removal of 4 bases from V and 2 bases from J, the junction contained 4 bases not matched to a gene. CDR3 length: 15 residues. CDR1 and CDR2 from the germline V gene are MNHEY and SVGEGT.

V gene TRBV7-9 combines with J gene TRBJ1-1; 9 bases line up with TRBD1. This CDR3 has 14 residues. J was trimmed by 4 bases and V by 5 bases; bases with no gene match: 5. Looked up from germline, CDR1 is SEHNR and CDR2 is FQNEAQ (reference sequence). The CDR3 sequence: CASSLGQGPTEAFF. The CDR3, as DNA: TGTGCCAGCAGCCTGGGACAGGGCCCCACTGAAGCTTTCTTT.

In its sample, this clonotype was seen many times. This CDR3 reads CASSPPYPRSGYTF. DNA of the CDR3: TGTGCCAGCAGCCCACCGTATCCCCGCTCGGGCTACACCTTC. V usage is TRBV6-5 and J usage is TRBJ1-2, with D unclear. The germline CDR1 and CDR2 sequences are MNHEY and SVGAGI. The CDR3 is 14 amino acids. Trimming left V 6 bases short and J 8 bases short, with 19 bases between.

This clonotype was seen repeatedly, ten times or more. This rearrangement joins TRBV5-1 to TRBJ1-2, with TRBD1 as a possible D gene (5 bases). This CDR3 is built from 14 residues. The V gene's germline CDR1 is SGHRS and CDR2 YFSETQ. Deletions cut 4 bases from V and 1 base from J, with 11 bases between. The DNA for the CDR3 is TGCGCCAGCAGCCGGGAGGGGCTTAACTATGGCTACACCTTC. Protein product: CASSREGLNYGYTF.

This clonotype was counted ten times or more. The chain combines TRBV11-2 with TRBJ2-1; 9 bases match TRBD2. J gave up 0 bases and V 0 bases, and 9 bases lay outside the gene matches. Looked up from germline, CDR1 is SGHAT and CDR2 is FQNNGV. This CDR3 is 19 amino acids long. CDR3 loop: CASSLDSASGVSSYNEQFF. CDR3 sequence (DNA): TGTGCCAGCAGCTTAGATTCTGCTAGCGGGGTTAGCTCCTACAATGAGCAGTTCTTC.

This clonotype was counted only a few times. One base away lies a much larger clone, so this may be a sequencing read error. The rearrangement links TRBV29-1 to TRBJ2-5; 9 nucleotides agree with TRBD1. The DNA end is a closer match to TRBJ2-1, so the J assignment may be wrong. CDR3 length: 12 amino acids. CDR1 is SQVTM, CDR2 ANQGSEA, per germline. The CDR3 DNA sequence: TGCAGCGGGGACAGGGTAGGAGAGACCCAGTTCTTC. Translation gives CSGDRVGETQFF.

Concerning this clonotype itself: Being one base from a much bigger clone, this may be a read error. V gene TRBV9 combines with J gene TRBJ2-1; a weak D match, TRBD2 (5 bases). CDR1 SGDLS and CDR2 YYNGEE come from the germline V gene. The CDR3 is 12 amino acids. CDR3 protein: CTSSGSYNEQFF. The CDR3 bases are TGTACCAGCAGCGGTAGCTACAATGAGCAGTTCTTC.

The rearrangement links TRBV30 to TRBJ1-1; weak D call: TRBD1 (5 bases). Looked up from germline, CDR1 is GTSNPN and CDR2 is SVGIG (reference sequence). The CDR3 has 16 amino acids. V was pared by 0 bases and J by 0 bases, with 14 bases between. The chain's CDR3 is CAWSVLAGSVNTEAFF. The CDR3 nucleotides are TGTGCCTGGAGTGTACTGGCAGGGAGCGTGAACACTGAAGCTTTCTTT.

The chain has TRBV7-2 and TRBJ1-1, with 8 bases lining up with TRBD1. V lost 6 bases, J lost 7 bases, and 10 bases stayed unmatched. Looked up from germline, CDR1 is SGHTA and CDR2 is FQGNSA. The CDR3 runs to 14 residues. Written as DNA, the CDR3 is TGTGCCAGCAGTCTGGACAGGGCGGGGGATGAAGCTTTCTTT. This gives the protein CASSLDRAGDEAFF.

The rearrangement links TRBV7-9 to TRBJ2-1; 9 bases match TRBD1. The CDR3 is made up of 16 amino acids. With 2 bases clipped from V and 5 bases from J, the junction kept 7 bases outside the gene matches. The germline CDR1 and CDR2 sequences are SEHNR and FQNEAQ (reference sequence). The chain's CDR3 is CASSLMGTGQHNEQFF. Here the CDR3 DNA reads TGTGCCAGCAGCTTAATGGGGACAGGGCAGCACAATGAGCAGTTCTTC.

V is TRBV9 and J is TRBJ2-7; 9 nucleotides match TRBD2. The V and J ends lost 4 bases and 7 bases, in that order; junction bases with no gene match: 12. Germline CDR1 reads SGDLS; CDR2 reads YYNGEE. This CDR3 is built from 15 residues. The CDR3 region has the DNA TGTGCCAGCAGCTATGGCGGGGGGGGTCGGAATGAGCAGTACTTC. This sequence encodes CASSYGGGGRNEQYF.

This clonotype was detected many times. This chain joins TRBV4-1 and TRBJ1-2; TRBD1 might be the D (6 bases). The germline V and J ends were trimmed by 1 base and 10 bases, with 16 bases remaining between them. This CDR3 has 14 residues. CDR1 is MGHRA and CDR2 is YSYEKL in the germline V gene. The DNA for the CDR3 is TGCGCCAGCAGCCAAGCGGGGACACCTCTCGACTACACCTTC. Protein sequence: CASSQAGTPLDYTF.

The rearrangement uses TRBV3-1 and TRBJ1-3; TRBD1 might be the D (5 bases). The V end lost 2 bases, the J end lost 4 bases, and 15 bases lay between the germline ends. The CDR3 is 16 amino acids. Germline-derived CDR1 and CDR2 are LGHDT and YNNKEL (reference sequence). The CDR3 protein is CASSQSSGFNGNTIYF. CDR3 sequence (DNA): TGTGCCAGCAGCCAATCTTCAGGGTTTAACGGAAACACCATATATTTT.

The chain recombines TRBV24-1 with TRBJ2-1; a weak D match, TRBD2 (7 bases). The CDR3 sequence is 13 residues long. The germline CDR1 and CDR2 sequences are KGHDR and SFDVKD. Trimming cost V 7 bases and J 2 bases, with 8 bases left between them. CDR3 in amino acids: CATSGGPYNEQFF. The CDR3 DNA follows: TGTGCCACCAGCGGGGGGCCCTACAATGAGCAGTTCTTC.

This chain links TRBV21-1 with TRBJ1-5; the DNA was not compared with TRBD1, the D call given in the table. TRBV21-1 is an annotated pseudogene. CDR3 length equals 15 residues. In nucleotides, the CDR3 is TGTGCCAGCAGCAAAGAGGAGGGGGTGAGGCAGCCCCAGCATTTT. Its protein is CASSKEEGVRQPQHF.

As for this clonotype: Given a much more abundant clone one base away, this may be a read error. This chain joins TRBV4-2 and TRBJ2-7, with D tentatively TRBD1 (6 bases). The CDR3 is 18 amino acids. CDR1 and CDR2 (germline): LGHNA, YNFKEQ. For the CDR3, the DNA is TGTGCCAGCAACCAAGGGGGATGTTTAGCTCCGAGATGGTACGAGCAGTACTTC. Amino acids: CASNQGGCLAPRWYEQYF.

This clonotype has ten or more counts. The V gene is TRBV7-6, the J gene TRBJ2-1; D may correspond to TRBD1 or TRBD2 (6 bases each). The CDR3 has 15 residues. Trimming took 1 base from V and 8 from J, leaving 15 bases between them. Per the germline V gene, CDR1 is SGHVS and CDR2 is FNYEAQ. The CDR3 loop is CASSLGGAPVDEQFF. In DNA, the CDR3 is TGTGCCAGCAGCTTAGGGGGGGCGCCTGTCGATGAGCAGTTCTTC.